This passage covers 32 T cell receptor beta chains from one sample sequenced in a study of blood T cells in healthy people across ages. Next came a second PCR, run for about 6 to 12 cycles, which used a sample-barcoded 5' primer along with a J-beta primer mix. TCRdb re-called the 5' RACE reads through MiXCR, storing one row per CDR3 protein. The sample lists roughly 830,000 distinct CDR3 sequences, approximately 65% seen once, with about 30% in the top ten. Sample: blood. These receptors all come from a man aged 25-45 years in good health.

In its sample, this clonotype was seen a few times. The chain is built from TRBV29-1 and TRBJ2-5; 7 bases are shared with TRBD1. The CDR3 sequence is 11 residues long. Germline assignment: CDR1 SQVTM and CDR2 ANQGSEA. With V trimmed by 6 bases and J by 7 bases, 5 bases remained unmatched. CDR3 residues: CSVRDSGTQYF. In nucleotides, the CDR3 is TGCAGCGTCCGGGACAGTGGGACCCAGTACTTC.

This clonotype showed up just a few times. J is TRBJ1-2 and V is TRBV20-1; tentatively, D is TRBD1 (6 bases). The length of the CDR3 is 11 residues. In germline, CDR1 is DFQATT, CDR2 SNEGSKA (reference sequence). CDR3 sequence reads: CTYDRRNGYTF. The CDR3 DNA reads TGCACCTACGACAGGCGTAACGGCTACACCTTC.

V is TRBV7-2 and J is TRBJ2-7; the match to TRBD2 covers 10 bases. The CDR3 totals 15 residues. With V trimmed by 5 bases and J by 0 bases, 4 bases remained unmatched. Per germline, CDR1 SGHTA and CDR2 FQGNSA. In DNA, the CDR3 is TGTGCCAGCAGCGCCACTAGCGGGGCCTCCTACGAGCAGTACTTC. Translating it yields CASSATSGASYEQYF.

This clonotype has more than one count but fewer than ten. The chain couples TRBV4-2 to TRBJ2-7; D unresolved. Germline values: CDR1 LGHNA, CDR2 YNFKEQ. Trimming stripped 0 bases from V and 3 bases from J, with 9 bases between. This CDR3 region has 14 residues. The CDR3, as DNA: TGTGCCAGCAGCCAAGAAGGAGCCCACTACGAGCAGTACTTC. This encodes CASSQEGAHYEQYF.

This sequence joins TRBV12-3 or TRBV12-4 and TRBJ1-2, with unresolved D. CDR3 length equals 15 residues. Trimming stripped 7 bases from V and 7 bases from J, with 22 bases between. The CDR3, as DNA: TGTGCCAGCAACCTCGGGGAGTCCATTCCAGGTGGCTACACCTTC. Translation gives CASNLGESIPGGYTF.

The chain combines TRBV9 with TRBJ2-3; tentatively, D is TRBD1 or TRBD2 (5 bases each). The V end lost 0 bases, the J end lost 4 bases, and 12 bases lay between the germline ends. Germline lookup yields CDR1 SGDLS and CDR2 YYNGEE. This CDR3 comprises 15 residues. DNA of the CDR3: TGTGCCAGCAGCGTAGAAGGGGACGGGGCAGATACGCAGTATTTT. This encodes CASSVEGDGADTQYF.

This clonotype was counted ten times or more. This sequence joins TRBV20-1 and TRBJ2-7; 10 bases are shared with TRBD2. The V gene's germline CDR1 is DFQATT and CDR2 SNEGSKA (reference sequence). Unmatched junction bases numbered 5, after V lost 3 bases and J lost 6 bases. The CDR3 is made up of 13 amino acids. The CDR3 loop is CSASNSGGREQYF. Written as DNA, the CDR3 is TGCAGTGCTAGTAATAGCGGGGGGCGCGAGCAGTACTTC.

This chain joins TRBV3-1 and TRBJ2-5, with 9 bases matching TRBD2. The ends lost 3 bases at V and 5 bases at J; junction bases unmatched: 7. CDR1 and CDR2 from the germline V gene are LGHDT and YNNKEL (reference sequence). CDR3 length: 15 residues. The CDR3 DNA reads as TGTGCCAGCAGCCACTCCGGGACTAGCAGTGAGACCCAGTACTTC. The encoded protein is CASSHSGTSSETQYF.

V usage is TRBV5-1 and J usage is TRBJ2-6; D gene uncertain. Per germline, CDR1 SGHRS and CDR2 YFSETQ. The V gene lost 2 bases and the J gene lost 4 bases, with 13 bases spanning the gap. The CDR3 sequence is 16 residues long. CDR3 in amino acids: CASSFSETAGANVLTF. Here the CDR3 DNA reads TGCGCCAGCAGCTTTTCGGAAACGGCAGGGGCCAACGTCCTGACTTTC.

The chain couples TRBV29-1 to TRBJ2-5; the D is unclear. The germline gives CDR1 SQVTM, CDR2 ANQGSEA. V dropped 7 bases and J dropped 0 bases, with 12 bases sitting between them. The CDR3 has 13 residues. The CDR3 reads CSAADQNQETQYF. The CDR3, as DNA: TGCAGCGCCGCTGACCAGAACCAAGAGACCCAGTACTTC. Variable domain in full (rest from reference TRBV29-1 and TRBJ2-5): SAVISQKPSRDICQRGTSLTIQCQVDSQVTMMFWYRQQPGQSLTLIATANQGSEATYESGFVIDKFPISRPNLTFSTLTVSNMSPEDSSIYLCSAADQNQETQYFGPGTRLLVL.

Here the CDR3 DNA reads TGTGCCAGCTCACTCCAAGACCCATACAATGAGCAGTTCTTC. Protein: CASSLQDPYNEQFF. The J gene is TRBJ2-1, the V gene TRBV18; D is undetermined. Trimming left V 4 bases short and J 4 bases short, with 11 bases between. Germline V gene data show CDR1 as KGHSH and CDR2 as LQKENI. The CDR3 consists of 14 residues.

This chain joins TRBV3-1 and TRBJ2-3, with D possibly matching TRBD2 (5 bases). Germline loops: CDR1 LGHDT, CDR2 YNNKEL (reference sequence). The CDR3 totals 15 residues. V was clipped by 5 bases and J by 4 bases, with 16 bases between them. The CDR3 DNA reads as TGTGCCAGCAGCTCGCAACTAGTCAGCGCAGATACGCAGTATTTT. This encodes CASSSQLVSADTQYF.

The chain links TRBV7-9 to TRBJ2-7, with TRBD1 matching over 8 bases. This CDR3 has 15 amino acids. The junction had 7 bases not matched to a gene; V was cut back by 1 base and J by 5 bases. Looked up from germline, CDR1 is SEHNR and CDR2 is FQNEAQ (reference sequence). CDR3 nucleotide sequence: TGTGCCAGCAGCTTAGGGGGGACAGGTTGGAACGAGCAGTACTTC. It encodes CASSLGGTGWNEQYF.

The chain joins TRBV6-1 to TRBJ1-5, with 8 bases that match TRBD1. Germline-derived CDR1 and CDR2 are MNHNS and SASEGT. V trimming: 6 bases; J trimming: 7 bases; junction bases outside the gene matches: 11. The CDR3 runs to 15 residues. CDR3 sequence: CASRPLTGVGQPQHF. In DNA form, the CDR3 reads TGTGCCAGCAGACCCTTGACAGGGGTTGGACAGCCCCAGCATTTT.

V is TRBV12-3 or TRBV12-4 and J is TRBJ2-7; the D gene is possibly TRBD2 (6 bases). The V end was cut by 5 bases, the J end by 5 bases, with 22 bases between. The CDR3 loop spans 16 amino acids. The CDR3, as DNA: TGTGCCAGCAGTCCCGGAGGGGACCCATCGGAGGACGAGCAGTACTTC. Its protein is CASSPGGDPSEDEQYF.

The gene calls are TRBV29-1 and TRBJ2-5; D is possibly TRBD1 (6 bases). The last part of the DNA fits TRBJ2-1 better; the J call may be wrong. The CDR3 is 11 residues long. Germline V gene lookup returns CDR1 SQVTM and CDR2 ANQGSEA. The CDR3 nucleotides are TGCAGCGGAGGACAGCAAGAGACCCAGTTCTTC. It translates to CSGGQQETQFF.

This clonotype was counted a single time. This sequence joins TRBV12-3 or TRBV12-4 and TRBJ2-5, with 7 positions matching TRBD2. Germline trimming cut 6 bases from V and 1 base from J; bases unmatched to any gene: 11. CDR3 length: 16 residues. The CDR3 reads CASSTGTTTPQETQYF. CDR3 coding DNA: TGTGCCAGCAGCACCGGGACTACGACTCCCCAAGAGACCCAGTACTTC.

This clonotype turned up a few times. This chain uses TRBV24-1 with TRBJ2-4; D might be TRBD2 (5 bases). Germline V gene lookup returns CDR1 KGHDR and CDR2 SFDVKD. V lost 5 bases and J 8 bases, leaving 12 bases between the germline ends. This CDR3 has 13 amino acids. CDR3 sequence: CATSGAGGDIQYF. The DNA of the CDR3 is TGTGCCACCAGTGGGGCAGGAGGAGACATTCAGTACTTC.

This clonotype appeared a few times. The chain carries TRBV20-1 and TRBJ2-4; possibly TRBD1 for D (6 bases). The DNA end favors TRBJ2-7, so the J call may be wrong. CDR3 length: 14 residues. Germline V gives CDR1 DFQATT, CDR2 SNEGSKA (reference sequence). In nucleotides, the CDR3 is TGCAGTGTCCCACGGGACACCTCTTTCTACGAGCAGTACTTC. It translates to CSVPRDTSFYEQYF.

This clonotype has a handful of counts. The genes are TRBV6-6 and TRBJ2-5; D is perhaps TRBD1 (5 bases). The CDR3 extends over 13 amino acids. V dropped 2 bases and J dropped 1 base, with 5 bases sitting between them. Germline CDR1 and CDR2: MNHNY and SVGAGI (reference sequence). CDR3 coding DNA: TGTGCCAGCAGTTACGACAGCCAAGAGACCCAGTACTTC. It encodes CASSYDSQETQYF.

This chain uses TRBV20-1 with TRBJ2-3; D is ambiguous. V was shortened by 0 bases and J by 6 bases, with 4 bases between the two germline ends. The CDR3 is 11 amino acids. Germline V gene data show CDR1 as DFQATT and CDR2 as SNEGSKA (reference sequence). The CDR3: CSARDWDTQYF. The CDR3 nucleotides read TGCAGTGCTAGAGATTGGGATACGCAGTATTTT.

V is TRBV7-2 and J is TRBJ2-1, with TRBD2 matching 8 bases. The length of the CDR3 is 17 residues. Germline trimming cut 1 base from V and 4 bases from J; bases unmatched to any gene: 9. Germline V lookup: CDR1 SGHTA, CDR2 FQGNSA. In DNA, the CDR3 is TGTGCCAGCAGCTTAGAAGTGGGCGGGGGGATTTACAATGAGCAGTTCTTC. It is translated as CASSLEVGGGIYNEQFF.

The chain recombines TRBV28 with TRBJ2-4, with TRBD1 matching over 8 bases. Looked up from germline, CDR1 is MDHEN and CDR2 is SYDVKM. The length of the CDR3 is 12 residues. The V segment lost 5 bases and the J segment 13 bases; nucleotides outside the gene matches: 7. The CDR3 coding sequence is TGTGCCAGCAGTATCTTGGACAGGGAGCAGTACTTC. Translation gives CASSILDREQYF.

CDR3 nucleotide sequence: TGTGCCAGCAGCCAAGAGATAGCGGGGTGGGATGAGCAGTTCTTC. Translated: CASSQEIAGWDEQFF. The chain is built from TRBV4-2 and TRBJ2-1, with TRBD2 identical over 8 bases. Germline CDR1 and CDR2: LGHNA and YNFKEQ. Unmatched junction bases numbered 6, after V lost 0 bases and J lost 8 bases. The CDR3 sequence is 15 residues long.

The J gene is TRBJ1-2, the V gene TRBV20-1, with TRBD1 as a possible D gene (5 bases). The germline V gene has CDR1 DFQATT and CDR2 SNEGSKA (reference sequence). The CDR3 consists of 12 residues. V was pared by 7 bases and J by 6 bases, with 15 bases between. The CDR3 is CSVRFRGDGYTF. In DNA, the CDR3 is TGCAGTGTCAGGTTCCGAGGGGATGGCTACACCTTC.

The rearrangement joins TRBV20-1 to TRBJ1-1, with 10 bases aligning to TRBD1. Germline CDR1 is DFQATT and CDR2 is SNEGSKA (reference sequence). The V gene end was trimmed by 6 bases and the J gene end by 0 bases; junction bases not matched to a gene: 10. This CDR3 is 16 amino acids long. CDR3 nucleotides: TGCAGTGCGGAGCCGGGACAGGGGATATTGAACACTGAAGCTTTCTTT. Protein sequence: CSAEPGQGILNTEAFF.

The chain employs TRBV25-1 and TRBJ2-3, with a possible D match to TRBD1 (6 bases). The length of the CDR3 is 15 residues. The germline CDR1 and CDR2 sequences are MGHDK and SYGVNS. V lost 6 bases and J lost 3, with 16 bases in between. The CDR3, as DNA: TGTGCCAGCAGCCCCGGACAGAGGCAGACAGATACGCAGTATTTT. Translation gives CASSPGQRQTDTQYF.

This rearrangement joins TRBV5-5 to TRBJ2-7; TRBD1 matches 8 bases. The CDR3 is 17 residues long. The junction had 13 bases not matched to a gene; V was cut back by 3 bases and J by 2 bases. Germline CDR1 reads SGHKS; CDR2 reads YYEKEE (reference sequence). The CDR3 is CASSYRPLDRGPYEQYF. The CDR3 bases are TGTGCCAGCAGCTACCGACCTCTTGACAGGGGACCCTACGAGCAGTACTTC.

This chain links TRBV7-2 with TRBJ2-5; TRBD2 agrees at 8 bases. V shed 1 base and J 11 bases; nucleotides not matched to a gene: 12. The CDR3 has 15 residues. Germline V gene lookup returns CDR1 SGHTA and CDR2 FQGNSA. CDR3 sequence reads: CASSLGRGAYNEQYF. The CDR3 nucleotides read TGTGCCAGCAGCTTAGGGCGGGGGGCTTACAATGAGCAGTACTTC.

Many counts were recorded for this clonotype. V usage is TRBV4-3 and J usage is TRBJ2-3; no definite D call. Germline V gene sequence: CDR1 LGHNA, CDR2 YSLEER. V was shortened by 0 bases and J by 8 bases, with 9 bases between the two germline ends. This CDR3 is built from 13 residues. This chain's CDR3 is CASSQDGHTTQYF. The CDR3 region has the DNA TGCGCCAGCAGCCAAGACGGGCATACTACGCAGTATTTT.

This clonotype is a singleton in its sample. V is TRBV7-9 and J is TRBJ2-5; D is ambiguous. This CDR3 contains 14 residues. CDR1 and CDR2 (germline): SEHNR, FQNEAQ (reference sequence). V lost 5 bases to trimming and J lost 5 bases, with 15 bases between them. CDR3: CASSRNDPEETQYF. The CDR3 DNA is TGTGCCAGCAGCCGAAACGACCCCGAGGAGACCCAGTACTTC.

The rearrangement uses TRBV5-6 and TRBJ1-5; 7 nucleotides line up with TRBD1. V dropped 2 bases and J dropped 2; count of bases not matched to a gene: 7. This CDR3 spans 16 amino acids. CDR1 is SGHDT and CDR2 is YYEEEE in the germline V gene. CDR3 protein: CASSFSLTGGNQPQHF. The CDR3 DNA is TGTGCCAGCAGCTTCTCCCTTACAGGGGGCAATCAGCCCCAGCATTTT.